The 13 T cell receptor beta chains below all came from one sample that was sequenced in a study of T cells after somatic rescue of genetic block (TCRdb year 2020). The library was obtained by the immunoSEQ multiplex PCR assay. Sourced from immuneACCESS, this table was stored by TCRdb with only in-frame sequences that have V and J called. A share of the clones is absent; for the studies checked, an unresolved V gene accounts for under half, and the remainder has no known explanation. The sample table shows some 68,000 clones, and approximately 91% are seen once. Roughly 2.9% of the sample rests with the top ten. Sequencing input: peripheral blood mononuclear cells (PBMCs). Receptor source: a man aged 30 to 45.

The chain recombines TRBV19 with TRBJ2-7; 12 bases agree with TRBD2. V lost 6 bases and J lost 2; bases outside the gene matches: 5. Germline V gene data show CDR1 as LNHDA and CDR2 as SQIVND (reference sequence). This CDR3 spans 15 amino acids. The CDR3 bases are TGTGCCAGTAGGGACCTAGCGGGAGGGCCCTACGAGCAGTACTTC. This translates into CASRDLAGGPYEQYF.

The chain joins TRBV25-1 to TRBJ1-1, with a weak D call TRBD1 (6 bases). In germline, CDR1 is MGHDK, CDR2 SYGVNS. Between the trimmed V and J ends, which lost 5 bases and 4 bases, there was a span of 11 bases. The CDR3 is 13 residues long. The CDR3 protein is CASSTTGLTEAFF. CDR3 nucleotide sequence: TGTGCCAGCAGTACCACAGGGCTCACTGAAGCTTTCTTT.

The chain recombines TRBV11-3 with TRBJ2-2; D assignment may be TRBD1 or TRBD2 (5 bases each). CDR3 length: 14 residues. The V end lost 6 bases, the J end lost 4 bases, and 12 bases lay between the germline ends. Germline-derived CDR1 and CDR2 are SGHNT and YENEEA. The CDR3: CASRYRDGTGELFF. Written as DNA, the CDR3 is TGTGCCAGCAGGTATAGGGACGGCACCGGGGAGCTGTTTTTT.

This chain joins TRBV11-2 and TRBJ2-7; no clear D gene. V lost 4 bases to trimming and J lost 3 bases, with 25 bases between them. Germline loops: CDR1 SGHAT, CDR2 FQNNGV. The CDR3 consists of 18 residues. The CDR3: CASSSALQYDTGDYEQYF. The CDR3 DNA sequence: TGTGCCAGCAGCTCCGCGCTTCAATACGACACGGGCGACTACGAGCAGTACTTC.

The chain couples TRBV5-6 to TRBJ1-2, with D possibly matching TRBD1 (5 bases). V lost 0 bases to trimming and J lost 4 bases, with 10 bases between them. The germline gives CDR1 SGHDT, CDR2 YYEEEE. This CDR3 region has 14 residues. In DNA form, the CDR3 reads TGTGCCAGCAGCTTGGGGGTCAGGGTCTATGGCTACACCTTC. This translates into CASSLGVRVYGYTF. The whole variable domain, remainder taken from reference TRBV5-6 and TRBJ1-2, is DAGVTQSPTHLIKTRGQQVTLRCSPKSGHDTVSWYQQALGQGPQFIFQYYEEEERQRGNFPDRFSGHQFPNYSSELNVNALLLGDSALYLCASSLGVRVYGYTFGSGTRLTVV.

The V call is TRBV5-1, the J call TRBJ2-7, with TRBD2 identical over 8 bases. V lost 5 bases and J lost 6; bases outside the gene matches: 16. Germline-derived CDR1 and CDR2 are SGHRS and YFSETQ. The CDR3 is 16 amino acids. The CDR3 protein is CASRQLRGTSIFEQYF. CDR3 coding DNA: TGCGCCAGCAGGCAGCTTCGCGGGACTAGTATCTTCGAGCAGTACTTC.

There are a few counts of this clone. The chain recombines TRBV7-9 with TRBJ2-7, with D possibly called TRBD1 or TRBD2 (5 bases each). The CDR3 extends over 12 amino acids. Germline V gene data show CDR1 as SEHNR and CDR2 as FQNEAQ (reference sequence). Trimming stripped 5 bases from V and 10 bases from J, with 15 bases between. CDR3 sequence (DNA): TGTGCCAGCAGCGGCCGGGGCCATCGACAGTACTTC. It translates to CASSGRGHRQYF.

The rearrangement joins TRBV7-9 to TRBJ1-2; the match to TRBD1 covers 12 bases. The CDR3 is 13 amino acids. The germline V gene encodes CDR1 SEHNR and CDR2 FQNEAQ (reference sequence). The junction had 4 bases not matched to a gene; V was cut back by 6 bases and J by 8 bases. The CDR3 is CASRLGTGGGYTF. For the CDR3, the DNA is TGTGCCAGCAGGTTGGGGACAGGGGGCGGCTACACCTTC.

V usage is TRBV12-5 and J usage is TRBJ2-5; a weak D match, TRBD1 (5 bases). The CDR3 spans 12 residues. Deletions cut 6 bases from V and 5 bases from J, with 10 bases between. Germline loops: CDR1 LGHNT, CDR2 FRNRAP. CDR3 nucleotides: TGTGCTAGTGGCCAGGGTTTCGAGACCCAGTACTTC. It translates to CASGQGFETQYF.

The chain couples TRBV28 to TRBJ1-5, with TRBD1 as a possible D gene (6 bases). The CDR3 runs to 13 residues. In germline, CDR1 is MDHEN, CDR2 SYDVKM. Between the trimmed V and J ends, which lost 7 bases and 3 bases, there was a span of 10 bases. Here the CDR3 reads CASNGQSNQPQHF. The CDR3 region has the DNA TGTGCCAGCAACGGACAGTCCAATCAGCCCCAGCATTTT. Full variable domain (rest looked up from reference TRBV28 and TRBJ1-5): DVKVTQSSRYLVKRTGEKVFLECVQDMDHENMFWYRQDPGLGLRLIYFSYDVKMKEKGDIPEGYSVSREKKERFSLILESASTNQTSMYLCASNGQSNQPQHFGDGTRLSIL.

The chain joins TRBV5-6 to TRBJ1-5; TRBD1 matches at 7 bases. CDR3 size: 14 residues. Germline V lookup: CDR1 SGHDT, CDR2 YYEEEE. Trimming removed 3 bases from V and 3 bases from J; junction bases left unmatched: 3. This chain's CDR3 is CASSSGQHNQPQHF. Here the CDR3 DNA reads TGTGCCAGCAGCTCGGGACAGCACAATCAGCCCCAGCATTTT.

This clone was counted once. V gene TRBV28 combines with J gene TRBJ1-3; D perhaps matches TRBD1 (5 bases). Germline values: CDR1 MDHEN, CDR2 SYDVKM. The CDR3 is made up of 15 amino acids. V lost 3 bases and J 0 bases, leaving 9 bases between the germline ends. The chain's CDR3 is CASSLGEISGNTIYF. The CDR3 nucleotides read TGTGCCAGCAGTTTGGGGGAGATCTCTGGAAACACCATATATTTT.

The V call is TRBV10-3, the J call TRBJ2-2, with D possibly TRBD2 on 6 matching bases. The CDR3 spans 15 residues. V shed 4 bases and J shed 0 bases, with 9 bases lying between them. Per the germline V gene, CDR1 is ENHRY and CDR2 is SYGVKD. Written as DNA, the CDR3 is TGTGCCATCAGTGGGGGACTGGCGAACACCGGGGAGCTGTTTTTT. This codes for CAISGGLANTGELFF.